The clone carrying this T cell receptor (beta chain) appeared a single time. Antigen specificity is unknown. Each individual donor underwent a draw of 8.5 to 10 milliliters of peripheral blood. Total RNA was isolated from each sample in quantities of at least 5.5 micrograms. Sample-barcoded 5' priming and a J-beta primer mix drove a second PCR of roughly 6 to 12 cycles. TCRdb independently ran MiXCR on the 5' RACE reads; one entry per CDR3 protein. The sample lists about 1.8 million distinct CDR3 sequences, about 50% occurring once. In germline, CDR1 is MNHEY, CDR2 SVGEGT. Trimming at V came to 5 bases and at J to 9 bases, leaving 9 bases not matched to a gene. There are 14 residues in the CDR3. The data were obtained in a study of blood T cells in healthy people across ages. Study observations and caveats: Nothing was known about donor CMV status, and this possibly confounded expanded clonotype changes. Across the age range, TCR beta diversity per million T cells fell in a roughly linear way.

This TCR came from a woman in her forties in good health. Sequenced input: blood. V is TRBV6-2 or TRBV6-3 and J is TRBJ1-5, with TRBD1 matching 8 bases. The CDR3 bases are TGTGCCAGCAGTAAGGACAGGGAGGGTTTGCCCCAGCATTTT. It encodes CASSKDREGLPQHF.